This T cell receptor beta chain originates from a study of blood T cell repertoires in COVID-19. Authors' data handling: Amplification with reference gene primers provided the estimates of nucleated cell counts. Using immunoSEQ multiplex PCR, the repertoire was profiled, and TCRdb retains in-frame clones only, with some absent. V and J calls and clone size are those listed in that table; D and trimming were worked out from the DNA. The table shows more than 75,000 clones, with 82% occurring only once. Trimming cost V 5 bases and J 0 bases; bases outside gene matches: 10. The CDR3 is 16 amino acids. CDR1 and CDR2 from the germline V gene are KGHSH and LQKENI.

Source material: peripheral blood. The sequence was obtained from a man between 60 and 75 years old with acute or convalescent COVID-19. The chain combines TRBV18 with TRBJ2-7; 7 bases map to TRBD2. Written as DNA, the CDR3 is TGTGCCAGCTCATCTCGGGGGGTACTACCCTCCTACGAGCAGTACTTC. This gives the protein CASSSRGVLPSYEQYF. The entire variable domain, with the rest obtained from reference TRBV18 and TRBJ2-7, is as follows: NAGVMQNPRHLVRRRGQEARLRCSPMKGHSHVYWYRQLPEEGLKFMVYLQKENIIDESGMPKERFSAEFPKEGPSILRIQQVVRGDSAAYFCASSSRGVLPSYEQYFGPGTRLTVT.